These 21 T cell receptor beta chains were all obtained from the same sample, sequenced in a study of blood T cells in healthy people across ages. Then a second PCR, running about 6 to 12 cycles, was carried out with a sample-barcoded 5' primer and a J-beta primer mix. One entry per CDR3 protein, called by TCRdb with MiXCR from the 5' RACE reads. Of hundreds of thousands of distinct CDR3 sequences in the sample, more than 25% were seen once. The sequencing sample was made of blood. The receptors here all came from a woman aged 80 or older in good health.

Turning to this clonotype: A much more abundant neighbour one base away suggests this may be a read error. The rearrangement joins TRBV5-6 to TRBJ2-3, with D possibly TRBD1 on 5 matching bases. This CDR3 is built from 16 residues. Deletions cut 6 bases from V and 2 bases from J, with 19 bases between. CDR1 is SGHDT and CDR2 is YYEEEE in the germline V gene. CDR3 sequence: CASNFRVNPPTDTQYF. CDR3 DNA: TGTGCCAGCAACTTCAGGGTAAACCCACCCACAGATACGCAGTATTTT. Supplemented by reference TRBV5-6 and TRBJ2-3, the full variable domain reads DAGVTQSPTHLIKTRGQQVTLRCSPKSGHDTVSWYQQALGQGPQFIFQYYEEEERQRGNFPDRFSGHQFPNYSSELNVNALLLGDSALYLCASNFRVNPPTDTQYFGPGTRLTVL.

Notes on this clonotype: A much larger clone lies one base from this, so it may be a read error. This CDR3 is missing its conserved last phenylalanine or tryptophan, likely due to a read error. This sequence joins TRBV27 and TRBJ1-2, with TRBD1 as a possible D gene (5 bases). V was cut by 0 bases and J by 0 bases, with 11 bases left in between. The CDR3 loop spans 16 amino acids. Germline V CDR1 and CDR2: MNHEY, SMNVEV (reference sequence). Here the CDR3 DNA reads TGTGCCAGCAGTTTATCGGGGACGGCTACTAACTATGGCTACACCTTA. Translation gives CASSLSGTATNYGYTL.

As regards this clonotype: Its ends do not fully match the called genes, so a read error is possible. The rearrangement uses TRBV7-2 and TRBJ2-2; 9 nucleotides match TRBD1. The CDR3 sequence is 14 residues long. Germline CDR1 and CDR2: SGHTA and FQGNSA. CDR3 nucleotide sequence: TGTGCCAGCAGCTTAACAGGGGGCACCGGGGAGCAGTTTTTT. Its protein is CASSLTGGTGEQFF.

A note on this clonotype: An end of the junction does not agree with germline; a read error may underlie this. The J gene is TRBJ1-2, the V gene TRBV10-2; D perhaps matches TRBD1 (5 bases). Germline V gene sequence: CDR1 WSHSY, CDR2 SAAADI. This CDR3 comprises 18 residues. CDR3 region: CASISTFGAEGVNYGYTF. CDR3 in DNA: TGTGCCAGCATCTCTACCTTCGGGGCAGAAGGAGTTAACTATGGCTACACCTTC.

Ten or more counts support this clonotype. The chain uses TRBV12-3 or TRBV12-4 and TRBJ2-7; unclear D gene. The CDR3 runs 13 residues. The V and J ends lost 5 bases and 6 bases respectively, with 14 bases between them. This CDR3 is CASSILTPGEQYF. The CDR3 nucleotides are TGTGCCAGCAGTATCCTGACCCCCGGCGAGCAGTACTTC.

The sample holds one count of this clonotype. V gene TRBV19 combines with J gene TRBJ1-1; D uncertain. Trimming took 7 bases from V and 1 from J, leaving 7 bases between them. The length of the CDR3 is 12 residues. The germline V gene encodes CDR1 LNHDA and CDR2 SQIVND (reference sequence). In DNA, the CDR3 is TGTGCCAGTATGGAAAGGAACACTGAAGCTTTCTTT. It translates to CASMERNTEAFF.

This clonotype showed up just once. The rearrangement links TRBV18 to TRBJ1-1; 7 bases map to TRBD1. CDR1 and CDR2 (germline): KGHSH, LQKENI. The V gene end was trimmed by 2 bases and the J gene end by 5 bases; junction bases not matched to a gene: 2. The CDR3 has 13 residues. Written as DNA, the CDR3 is TGTGCCAGCTCACCAATGGGACAGACTGAAGCTTTCTTT. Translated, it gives CASSPMGQTEAFF.

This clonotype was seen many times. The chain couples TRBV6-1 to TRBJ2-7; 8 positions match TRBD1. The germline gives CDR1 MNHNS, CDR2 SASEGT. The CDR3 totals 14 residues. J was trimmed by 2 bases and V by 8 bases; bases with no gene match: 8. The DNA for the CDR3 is TGTGCCAGCGGACGAGACAGGGGAGCCTACGAGCAGTACTTC. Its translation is CASGRDRGAYEQYF.

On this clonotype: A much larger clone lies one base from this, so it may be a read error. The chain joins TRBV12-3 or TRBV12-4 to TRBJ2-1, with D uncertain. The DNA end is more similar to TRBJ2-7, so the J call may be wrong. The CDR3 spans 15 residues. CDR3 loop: CASSKRRDSYNEQYF. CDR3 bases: TGTGCCAGCAGTAAGAGGCGCGACTCCTACAATGAGCAGTACTTC.

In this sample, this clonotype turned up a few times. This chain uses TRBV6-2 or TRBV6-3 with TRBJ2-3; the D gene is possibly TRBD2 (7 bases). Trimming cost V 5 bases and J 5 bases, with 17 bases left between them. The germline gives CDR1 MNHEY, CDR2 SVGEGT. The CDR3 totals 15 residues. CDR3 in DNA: TGTGCCAGCAGTACCCCGGGGGGCCCGAAAGATACGCAGTATTTT. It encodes CASSTPGGPKDTQYF.

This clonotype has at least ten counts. Written as DNA, the CDR3 is TGTGCCAGCAGCTTAGATCTAGCGGGGGGGAGCGCAGATACGCAGTATTTT. The encoded protein is CASSLDLAGGSADTQYF. This chain uses TRBV7-2 with TRBJ2-3; TRBD2 matches 12 bases. Germline V gene data show CDR1 as SGHTA and CDR2 as FQGNSA. V was pared by 1 base and J by 4 bases, with 6 bases of the junction left unmatched. The CDR3 has 17 residues.

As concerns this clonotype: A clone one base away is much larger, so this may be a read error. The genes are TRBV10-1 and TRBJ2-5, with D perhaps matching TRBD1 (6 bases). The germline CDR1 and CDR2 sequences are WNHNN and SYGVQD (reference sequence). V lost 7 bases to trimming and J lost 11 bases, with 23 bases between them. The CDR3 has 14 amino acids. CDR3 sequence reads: CASMMAGVESEQYF. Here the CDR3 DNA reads TGCGCCAGCATGATGGCAGGGGTGGAGAGTGAGCAGTACTTC.

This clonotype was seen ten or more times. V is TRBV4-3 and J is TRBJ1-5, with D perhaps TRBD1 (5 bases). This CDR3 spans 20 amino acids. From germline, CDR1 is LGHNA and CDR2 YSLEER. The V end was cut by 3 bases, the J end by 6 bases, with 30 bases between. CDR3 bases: TGCGCCAGCAGCCATCCTCTCATGGGAAGCGGGCAGGGCCTAAGTCAGCCCCAGCATTTT. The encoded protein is CASSHPLMGSGQGLSQPQHF.

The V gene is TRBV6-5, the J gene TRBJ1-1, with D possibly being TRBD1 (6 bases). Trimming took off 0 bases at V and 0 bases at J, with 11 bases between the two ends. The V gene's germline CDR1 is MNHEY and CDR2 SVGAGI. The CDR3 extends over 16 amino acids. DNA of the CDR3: TGTGCCAGCAGTTACTCCGGGGGCAGCCTGAACACTGAAGCTTTCTTT. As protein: CASSYSGGSLNTEAFF.

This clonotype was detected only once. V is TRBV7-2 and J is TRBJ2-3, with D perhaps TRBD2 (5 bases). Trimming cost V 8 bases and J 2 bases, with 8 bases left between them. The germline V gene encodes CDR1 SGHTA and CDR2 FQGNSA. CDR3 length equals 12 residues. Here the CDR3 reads CASGEITDTQYF. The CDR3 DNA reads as TGTGCCAGCGGGGAGATCACAGATACGCAGTATTTT.

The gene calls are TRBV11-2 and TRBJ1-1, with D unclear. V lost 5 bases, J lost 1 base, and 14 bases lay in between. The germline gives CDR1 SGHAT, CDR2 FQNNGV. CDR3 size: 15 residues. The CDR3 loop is CASSRVFGSNTEAFF. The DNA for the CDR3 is TGTGCCAGCAGCCGAGTTTTTGGTTCGAACACTGAAGCTTTCTTT.

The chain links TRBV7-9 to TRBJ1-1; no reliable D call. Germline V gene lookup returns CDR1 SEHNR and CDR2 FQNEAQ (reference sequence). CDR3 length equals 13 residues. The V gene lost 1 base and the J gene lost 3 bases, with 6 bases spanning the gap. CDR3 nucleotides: TGTGCCAGCAGCTTAGAACGATACACTGAAGCTTTCTTT. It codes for CASSLERYTEAFF.

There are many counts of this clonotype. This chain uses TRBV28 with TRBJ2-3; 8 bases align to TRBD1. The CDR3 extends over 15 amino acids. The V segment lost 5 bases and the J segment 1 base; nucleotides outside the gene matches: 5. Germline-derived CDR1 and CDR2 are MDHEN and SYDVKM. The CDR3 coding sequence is TGTGCCAGCAGTCCCGGACAGGGCCGCACAGATACGCAGTATTTT. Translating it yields CASSPGQGRTDTQYF.

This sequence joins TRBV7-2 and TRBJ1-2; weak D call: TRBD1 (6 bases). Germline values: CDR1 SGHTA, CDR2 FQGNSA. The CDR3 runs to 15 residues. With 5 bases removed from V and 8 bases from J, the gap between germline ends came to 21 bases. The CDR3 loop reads CASSHGQKTRGGYTF. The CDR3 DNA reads TGTGCCAGCAGCCACGGACAGAAGACTCGGGGGGGCTACACCTTC.

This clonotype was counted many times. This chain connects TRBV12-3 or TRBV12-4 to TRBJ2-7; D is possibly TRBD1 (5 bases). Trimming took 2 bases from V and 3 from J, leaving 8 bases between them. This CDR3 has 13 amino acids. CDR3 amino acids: CASSLTTDYEQYF. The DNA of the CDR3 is TGTGCCAGCAGTTTAACGACAGACTACGAGCAGTACTTC.

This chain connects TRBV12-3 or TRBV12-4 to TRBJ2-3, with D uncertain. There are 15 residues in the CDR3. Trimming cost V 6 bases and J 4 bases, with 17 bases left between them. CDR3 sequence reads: CASSFRPPGPDTQYF. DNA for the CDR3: TGTGCCAGCAGCTTCCGACCGCCGGGTCCAGATACGCAGTATTTT.